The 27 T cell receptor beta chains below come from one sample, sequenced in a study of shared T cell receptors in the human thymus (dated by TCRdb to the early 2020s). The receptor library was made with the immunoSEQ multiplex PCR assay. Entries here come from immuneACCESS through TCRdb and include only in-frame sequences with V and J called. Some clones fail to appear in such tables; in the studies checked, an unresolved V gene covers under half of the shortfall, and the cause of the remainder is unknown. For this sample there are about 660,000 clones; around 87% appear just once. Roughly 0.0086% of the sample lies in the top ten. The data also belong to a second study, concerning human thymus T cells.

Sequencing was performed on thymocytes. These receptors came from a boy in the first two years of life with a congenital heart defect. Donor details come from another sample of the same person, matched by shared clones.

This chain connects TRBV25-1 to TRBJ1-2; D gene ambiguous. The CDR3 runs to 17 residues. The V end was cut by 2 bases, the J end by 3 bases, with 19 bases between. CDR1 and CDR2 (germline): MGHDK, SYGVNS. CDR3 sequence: CASSENPTTPTDYGYTF. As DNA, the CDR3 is TGTGCCAGCAGTGAAAACCCAACTACCCCGACGGACTATGGCTACACCTTC.

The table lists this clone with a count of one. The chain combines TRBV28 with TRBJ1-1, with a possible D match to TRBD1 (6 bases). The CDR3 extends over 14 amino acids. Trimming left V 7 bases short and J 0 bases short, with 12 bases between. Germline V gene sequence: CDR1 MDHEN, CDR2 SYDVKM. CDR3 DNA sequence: TGTGCCAGCAATTGTCAGGGGATGAACACTGAAGCTTTCTTT. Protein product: CASNCQGMNTEAFF.

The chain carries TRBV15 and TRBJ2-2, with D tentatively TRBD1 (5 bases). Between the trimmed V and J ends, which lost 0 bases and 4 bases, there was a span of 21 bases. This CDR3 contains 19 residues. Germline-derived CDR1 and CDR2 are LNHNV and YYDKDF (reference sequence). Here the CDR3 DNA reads TGTGCCACCAGCAGAGACCTTTTAGACAGAAGCTCTAGCACCGGGGAGCTGTTTTTT. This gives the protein CATSRDLLDRSSSTGELFF.

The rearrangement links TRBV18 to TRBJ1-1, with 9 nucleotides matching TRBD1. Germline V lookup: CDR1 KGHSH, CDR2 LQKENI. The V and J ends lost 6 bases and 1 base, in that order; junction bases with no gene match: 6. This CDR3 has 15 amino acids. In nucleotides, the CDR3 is TGTGCCAGCTCTCTTAAGGGACAGGGGAACACTGAAGCTTTCTTT. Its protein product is CASSLKGQGNTEAFF. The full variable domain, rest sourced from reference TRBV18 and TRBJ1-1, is NAGVMQNPRHLVRRRGQEARLRCSPMKGHSHVYWYRQLPEEGLKFMVYLQKENIIDESGMPKERFSAEFPKEGPSILRIQQVVRGDSAAYFCASSLKGQGNTEAFFGQGTRLTVV.

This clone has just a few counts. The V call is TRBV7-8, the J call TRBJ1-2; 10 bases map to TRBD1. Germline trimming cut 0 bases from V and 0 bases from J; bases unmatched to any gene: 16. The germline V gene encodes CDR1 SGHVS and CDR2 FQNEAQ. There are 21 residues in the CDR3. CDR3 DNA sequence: TGTGCCAGCAGCTTAGCTTCGGAGAACCGACAGGGGGCGCGGACTAACTATGGCTACACCTTC. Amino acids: CASSLASENRQGARTNYGYTF.

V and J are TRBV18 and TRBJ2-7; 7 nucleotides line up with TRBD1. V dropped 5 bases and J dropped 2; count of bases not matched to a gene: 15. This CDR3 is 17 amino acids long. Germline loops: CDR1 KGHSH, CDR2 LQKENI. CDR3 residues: CASSNKIARQGPYEQYF. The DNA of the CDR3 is TGTGCCAGCTCAAATAAAATCGCGAGACAGGGACCCTACGAGCAGTACTTC.

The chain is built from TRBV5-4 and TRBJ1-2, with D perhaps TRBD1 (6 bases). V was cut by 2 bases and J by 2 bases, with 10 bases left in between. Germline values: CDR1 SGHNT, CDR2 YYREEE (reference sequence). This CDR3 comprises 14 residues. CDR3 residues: CASSFWGQNYGYTF. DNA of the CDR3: TGTGCCAGCAGCTTCTGGGGACAAAACTATGGCTACACCTTC.

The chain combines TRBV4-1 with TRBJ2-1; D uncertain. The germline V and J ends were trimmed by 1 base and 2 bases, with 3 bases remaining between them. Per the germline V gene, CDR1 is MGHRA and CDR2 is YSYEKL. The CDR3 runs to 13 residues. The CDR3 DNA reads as TGCGCCAGCAGCCAAGTCACCTACAATGAGCAGTTCTTC. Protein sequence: CASSQVTYNEQFF.

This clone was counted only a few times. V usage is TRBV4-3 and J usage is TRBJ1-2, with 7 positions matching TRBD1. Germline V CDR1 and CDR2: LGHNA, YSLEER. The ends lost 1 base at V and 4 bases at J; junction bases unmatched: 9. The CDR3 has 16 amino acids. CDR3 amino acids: CASSQGRIGGTYGYTF. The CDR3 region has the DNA TGCGCCAGCAGCCAAGGAAGGATAGGGGGCACCTATGGCTACACCTTC.

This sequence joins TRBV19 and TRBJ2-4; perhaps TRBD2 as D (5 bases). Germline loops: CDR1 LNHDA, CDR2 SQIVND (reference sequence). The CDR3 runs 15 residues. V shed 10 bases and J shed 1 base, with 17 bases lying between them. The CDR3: CATPSGYSAKNIQYF. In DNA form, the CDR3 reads TGTGCCACCCCTTCGGGATACTCGGCCAAAAACATTCAGTACTTC.

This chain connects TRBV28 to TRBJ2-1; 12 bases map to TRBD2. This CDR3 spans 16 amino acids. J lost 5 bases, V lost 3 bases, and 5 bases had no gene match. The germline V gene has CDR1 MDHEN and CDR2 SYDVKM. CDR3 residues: CASSFLTSGSHNEQFF. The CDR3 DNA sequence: TGTGCCAGCAGTTTCCTGACTAGCGGGAGCCACAATGAGCAGTTCTTC.

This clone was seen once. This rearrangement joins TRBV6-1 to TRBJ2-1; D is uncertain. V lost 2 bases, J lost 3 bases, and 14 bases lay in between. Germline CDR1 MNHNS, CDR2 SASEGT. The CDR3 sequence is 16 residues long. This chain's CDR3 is CASSESAISCYNEQFF. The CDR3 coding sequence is TGTGCCAGCAGTGAAAGTGCGATTTCGTGCTACAATGAGCAGTTCTTC.

The CDR3 nucleotides are TGCGCCAGCAGCCCCGGGTGGCTGTCACTAGCGGGAGATGGTACCGGGGAGCTGTTTTTT. Translation: CASSPGWLSLAGDGTGELFF. The chain uses TRBV5-1 and TRBJ2-2; TRBD2 matches 11 bases. This CDR3 has 20 residues. V lost 4 bases and J lost 5; bases outside the gene matches: 19. Germline V gene data show CDR1 as SGHRS and CDR2 as YFSETQ. Supplemented by reference TRBV5-1 and TRBJ2-2, the full variable domain reads KAGVTQTPRYLIKTRGQQVTLSCSPISGHRSVSWYQQTPGQGLQFLFEYFSETQRNKGNFPGRFSGRQFSNSRSEMNVSTLELGDSALYLCASSPGWLSLAGDGTGELFFGEGSRLTVL.

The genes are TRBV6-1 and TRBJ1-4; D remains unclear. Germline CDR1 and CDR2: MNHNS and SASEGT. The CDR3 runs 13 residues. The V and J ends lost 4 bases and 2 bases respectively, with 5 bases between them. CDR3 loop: CASSGPTNEKLFF. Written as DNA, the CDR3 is TGTGCCAGCAGTGGTCCGACTAATGAAAAACTGTTTTTT.

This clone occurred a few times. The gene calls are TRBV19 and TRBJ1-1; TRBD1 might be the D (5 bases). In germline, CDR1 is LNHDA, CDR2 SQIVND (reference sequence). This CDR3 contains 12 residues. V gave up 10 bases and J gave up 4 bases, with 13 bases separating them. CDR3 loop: CATHGGGTEAFF. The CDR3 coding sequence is TGTGCCACGCACGGGGGGGGCACTGAAGCTTTCTTT.

DNA for the CDR3: TGCGCCAGCAGCCGGGGATGGGGGACAGGTGAAGAGACCCAGTACTTC. This codes for CASSRGWGTGEETQYF. The chain has TRBV5-1 and TRBJ2-5, with 8 nucleotides matching TRBD1. The CDR3 is 16 amino acids. Germline V CDR1 and CDR2: SGHRS, YFSETQ. Unmatched junction bases numbered 11, after V lost 4 bases and J lost 3 bases.

This chain's CDR3 is CASTGTGFTNEQFF. CDR3 DNA: TGTGCCAGCACCGGGACAGGCTTTACAAATGAGCAGTTCTTC. The chain couples TRBV6-5 to TRBJ2-1; 8 bases align to TRBD1. CDR1 MNHEY and CDR2 SVGAGI come from the germline V gene. There are 14 residues in the CDR3. Trimming at V came to 7 bases and at J to 7 bases, leaving 9 bases not matched to a gene.

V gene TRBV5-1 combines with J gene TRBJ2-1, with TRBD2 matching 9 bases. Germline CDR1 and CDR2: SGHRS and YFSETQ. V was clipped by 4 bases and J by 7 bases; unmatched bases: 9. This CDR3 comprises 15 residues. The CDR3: CASSLPSGVLNEQFF. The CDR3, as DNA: TGCGCCAGCAGCCTGCCTAGCGGGGTATTAAATGAGCAGTTCTTC.

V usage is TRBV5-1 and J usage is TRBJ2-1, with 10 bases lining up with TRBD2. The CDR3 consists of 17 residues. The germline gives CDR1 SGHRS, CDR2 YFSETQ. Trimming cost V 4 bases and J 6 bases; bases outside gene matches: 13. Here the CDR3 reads CASSRLQVAGGPNEQFF. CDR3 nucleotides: TGCGCCAGCAGCCGGTTACAAGTAGCGGGGGGCCCCAATGAGCAGTTCTTC. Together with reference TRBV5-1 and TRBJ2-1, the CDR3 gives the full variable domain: KAGVTQTPRYLIKTRGQQVTLSCSPISGHRSVSWYQQTPGQGLQFLFEYFSETQRNKGNFPGRFSGRQFSNSRSEMNVSTLELGDSALYLCASSRLQVAGGPNEQFFGPGTRLTVL.

The CDR3 DNA sequence: TGTGCCAGCCTACGACAGGGGGAAATTGGCTACACCTTC. Amino acids: CASLRQGEIGYTF. J is TRBJ1-2 and V is TRBV6-1, with 9 positions matching TRBD1. The CDR3 length is 13 residues. The J segment lost 7 bases and the V segment lost 8 bases, leaving 8 bases of the junction unmatched. In germline, CDR1 is MNHNS, CDR2 SASEGT.

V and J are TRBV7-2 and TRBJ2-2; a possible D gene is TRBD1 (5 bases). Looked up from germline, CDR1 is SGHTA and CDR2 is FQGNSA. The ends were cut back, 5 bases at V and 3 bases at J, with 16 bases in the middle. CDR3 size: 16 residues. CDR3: CASSLWTFRDTGELFF. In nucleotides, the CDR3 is TGTGCCAGCAGCCTATGGACATTCCGGGACACCGGGGAGCTGTTTTTT. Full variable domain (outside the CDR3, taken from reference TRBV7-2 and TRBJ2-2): GAGVSQSPSNKVTEKGKDVELRCDPISGHTALYWYRQSLGQGLEFLIYFQGNSAPDKSGLPSDRFSAERTGGSVSTLTIQRTQQEDSAVYLCASSLWTFRDTGELFFGEGSRLTVL.

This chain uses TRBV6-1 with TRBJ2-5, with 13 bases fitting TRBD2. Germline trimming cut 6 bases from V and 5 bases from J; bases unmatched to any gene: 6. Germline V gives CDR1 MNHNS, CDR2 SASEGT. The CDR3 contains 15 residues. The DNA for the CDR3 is TGTGCCAGCAGCCAACTAGCGGGGGGGCTGGAGACCCAGTACTTC. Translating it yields CASSQLAGGLETQYF.

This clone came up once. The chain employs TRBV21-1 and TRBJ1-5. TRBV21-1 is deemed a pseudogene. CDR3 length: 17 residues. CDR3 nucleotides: TGTGCCAGCAGCCCCCCTCTGACTCCTCAAGGCAATCAGCCCCAGCATTTT. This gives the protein CASSPPLTPQGNQPQHF.

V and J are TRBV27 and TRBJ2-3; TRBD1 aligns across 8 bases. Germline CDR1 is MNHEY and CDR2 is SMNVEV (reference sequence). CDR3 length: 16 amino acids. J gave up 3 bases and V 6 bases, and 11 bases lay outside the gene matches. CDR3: CASRDPGQGDTDTQYF. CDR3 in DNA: TGTGCCAGCAGAGACCCAGGACAGGGAGATACAGATACGCAGTATTTT.

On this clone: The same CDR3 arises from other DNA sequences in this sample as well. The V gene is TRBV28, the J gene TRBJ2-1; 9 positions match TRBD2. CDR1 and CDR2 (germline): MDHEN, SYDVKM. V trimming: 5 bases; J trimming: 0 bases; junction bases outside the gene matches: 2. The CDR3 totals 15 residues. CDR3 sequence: CASSRSGSSYNEQFF. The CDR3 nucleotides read TGTGCCAGCAGTCGTAGCGGGAGCTCCTACAATGAGCAGTTCTTC.

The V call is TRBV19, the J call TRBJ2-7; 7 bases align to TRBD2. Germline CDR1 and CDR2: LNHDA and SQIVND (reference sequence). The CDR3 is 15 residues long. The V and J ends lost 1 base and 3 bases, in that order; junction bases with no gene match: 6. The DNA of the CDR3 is TGTGCCAGTAGTATAGGGGCGGGAGAGGTCTACGAGCAGTACTTC. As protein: CASSIGAGEVYEQYF.

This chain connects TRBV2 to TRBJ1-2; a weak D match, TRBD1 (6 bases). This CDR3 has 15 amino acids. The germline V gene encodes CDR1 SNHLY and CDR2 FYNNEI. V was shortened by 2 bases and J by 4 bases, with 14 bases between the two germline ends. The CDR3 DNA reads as TGTGCCAGCAGTGAATCCGACAGGATTCCCTATGGCTACACCTTC. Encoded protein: CASSESDRIPYGYTF.